Included here is one T cell receptor (beta chain) sequence, with context. A single count supports this clone. The antigen it recognizes is unknown. Per-base qualities were not stored, and no clone one base away is much larger. Collaborating institutions collected whole blood in K2EDTA tubes following their own protocols. For TCRbeta analysis, collaborators shipped samples as frozen whole blood, isolated PBMCs, or DNA extracted from either of those sample types. This sample stems from a study of blood T cell repertoires in COVID-19 (dated by TCRdb to the early 2020s). For the study in its entirety: Collaborator samples came from the United States, Italy and Spain and covered acute and convalescent phases of COVID-19. The material from the prospective study consisted of cDNA or gDNA derived from T cells, B-cell-depleted T cells, or PBMCs. The dataset comprised deeply sampled blood TCRbeta repertoires from subjects exposed to, actively infected with, or recovered from COVID-19. The repertoires were made available in a free public database intended to serve as a resource for research on the immune response to SARS-CoV-2. Samples came from the ongoing ImmuneRACE study (first 160 participants) plus 1,254 subjects from 6 global collaborators. Sample metadata almost always included a de-identified subject ID, COVID-19 status, age in years and sex. Where available, HLA class I and class II types were taken from metadata supplied by the sample provider and were not determined by assay-based typing.

The immunoSEQ Assay, a bias-controlled multiplex PCR, was used to amplify TCRbeta CDR3 regions from genomic DNA. The authors processed their data as follows. Within the assay, amplification of reference gene primers was used to estimate how many nucleated cells each sample contained. To quantify the absolute abundance of each unique TCRbeta CDR3 rearrangement, sequence reads were collapsed and filtered. For each sample, productive Simpson clonality was calculated by taking the square root of Simpson's diversity index across productive rearrangements. TCRdb limited this immuneACCESS table to in-frame rearrangements with V and J called. A share of clones is missing; checked studies link under half to unresolved V genes, and the rest is unexplained. That table gives V, J and clone size, and the DNA gave D and trimming. Recorded for this sample are about 120,000 clones; approximately 80% of them occurred a single time. 0.83% of the sample lies in the top ten.

The research as a whole found: The quantity of clinical and demographic metadata differed by source and by participant and was supplied without curation.

CDR3 length: 16 amino acids, cysteine to phenylalanine. Only CDR3 DNA remains: 48 bases, in frame from the first base. As encoded in the germline V gene (reference sequence), CDR1 is PRHDT while CDR2 is FYEKMQ. The germline V end is reduced by 3 bases and the J end by 0 bases; junction bases left unmatched: 6. Recombination joined TRBV13 with TRBJ2-3; 7 bases in between match TRBD2. The source is a woman between 65 and 79 years old with acute or convalescent COVID-19. Source material: peripheral blood. CDR3 loop: CASSFSGIRSTDTQYF. The nucleotides read TGTGCCAGCAGCTTCAGCGGGATACGAAGCACAGATACGCAGTATTTT. With the rest looked up from the reference TRBV13 and TRBJ2-3 genes rather than sequenced, the full variable domain is AAGVIQSPRHLIKEKRETATLKCYPIPRHDTVYWYQQGPGQDPQFLISFYEKMQSDKGSIPDRFSAQQFSDYHSELNMSSLELGDSALYFCASSFSGIRSTDTQYFGPGTRLTVL.